The 4 T cell receptor beta chains below were found in one sample sequenced in a study of shared clonotypes between healthy human individuals. Method: immunoSEQ multiplex PCR; TCRdb's copy keeps in-frame clones and lacks some. There are approximately 1.5 million clones in the sample; 98% occur only once, and approximately 0.4% lies in the top ten. The source material was naive CD4+ T cells sorted from blood. Stated subset: CD45RA+ positively selected. The receptors here all came from a man aged 25 to 40 in good health.

This chain links TRBV10-3 with TRBJ2-3; the D is unclear. V dropped 7 bases and J dropped 7 bases, with 21 bases sitting between them. The germline V gene encodes CDR1 ENHRY and CDR2 SYGVKD. CDR3 length: 15 amino acids. CDR3: CAITPTTDKDNTQYF. DNA for the CDR3: TGTGCCATCACCCCGACAACCGATAAAGATAATACGCAGTATTTT.

This clone was picked up one time. The V and J genes are TRBV4-1 and TRBJ2-2; weak D call: TRBD2 (7 bases). Germline loops: CDR1 MGHRA, CDR2 YSYEKL. V was pared by 4 bases and J by 2 bases, with 14 bases between. The CDR3 loop spans 16 amino acids. CDR3 region: CASSPLWGGNTGELFF. The CDR3 DNA follows: TGCGCCAGCAGCCCACTGTGGGGGGGCAACACCGGGGAGCTGTTTTTT.

The CDR3: CASSLDSEALGTPTDTQYF. The CDR3 DNA reads as TGCGCCAGCAGCCTTGACTCAGAGGCCTTGGGAACACCGACAGATACGCAGTATTTT. The chain employs TRBV4-3 and TRBJ2-3; D not resolved. Between the trimmed V and J ends, which lost 4 bases and 3 bases, there was a span of 26 bases. This CDR3 spans 19 amino acids. In germline, CDR1 is LGHNA, CDR2 YSLEER.

This chain uses TRBV18 with TRBJ2-2; D gene ambiguous. Germline V lookup: CDR1 KGHSH, CDR2 LQKENI. There are 15 residues in the CDR3. V lost 0 bases, J lost 2 bases, and 7 bases lay in between. CDR3 coding DNA: TGTGCCAGCTCACCACCTGCAGTTAACACCGGGGAGCTGTTTTTT. It is translated as CASSPPAVNTGELFF.